The 28 T cell receptor beta chains below come from one sample, sequenced in a study of molecular identifiers for immune sequencing clone quantification (dated by TCRdb to the late 2010s). Libraries were prepared through PCR. Reads for this sample came from a NextSeq 500. TCRdb trimmed public reads at Q25 via fastp, called clones via MiXCR and kept in-frame beta chains. Entries are consolidated by CDR3 protein sequence, retaining the most common genes and DNA. The sample profile shows approximately 590,000 distinct CDR3 sequences; 25% of them were found once. About 0.84% of the sample goes to the ten largest clones. Specimen: naive CD8+ T cells from blood, with Jurkat cell RNA spiked in. Explained via the paper, the cell subset or site label denotes: FACS-sorted CD8+CD4-CCR7+CD45RA+ naive T cells. The receptors come from a human donor in good health. Some libraries in this study had Jurkat cell RNA spiked in.

About this clonotype: A single base separates this from a much larger clone, so it may be a read error. The chain has TRBV14 and TRBJ1-1; D not resolved. Per germline, CDR1 SGHDN and CDR2 FVKESK. This CDR3 has 13 residues. The DNA for the CDR3 is TGTGCCGGCAGCCACCGAATGAACACTGAAGCTTTCTTT. Its protein is CAGSHRMNTEAFF.

This clonotype was counted only a few times. The chain joins TRBV7-9 to TRBJ1-2; D call uncertain. Per germline, CDR1 SEHNR and CDR2 FQNEAQ (reference sequence). The CDR3 is 12 amino acids. With 3 bases removed from V and 8 bases from J, the gap between germline ends came to 10 bases. CDR3 in amino acids: CASSLEDGGYTF. CDR3 DNA sequence: TGTGCCAGCAGCTTGGAGGATGGAGGCTACACCTTC.

This chain connects TRBV7-3 to TRBJ2-1, with 12 bases fitting TRBD2. Unmatched junction bases numbered 6, after V lost 2 bases and J lost 7 bases. CDR1 and CDR2 (germline): SGHTA, FQGTGA. CDR3 length: 16 residues. The CDR3 DNA is TGTGCCAGCAGCTTACTAGCGGGAGGGCCAGAAAATGAGCAGTTCTTC. Residues: CASSLLAGGPENEQFF. Together with reference TRBV7-3 and TRBJ2-1, the CDR3 gives the full variable domain: GAGVSQTPSNKVTEKGKYVELRCDPISGHTALYWYRQSLGQGPEFLIYFQGTGAADDSGLPNDRFFAVRPEGSVSTLKIQRTERGDSAVYLCASSLLAGGPENEQFFGPGTRLTVL.

Worth noting for this clonotype: This may be a read error: a much more frequent sequence differs by one nucleotide. The rearrangement uses TRBV5-4 and TRBJ1-1; D perhaps matches TRBD1 (5 bases). Per germline, CDR1 SGHNT and CDR2 YYREEE (reference sequence). Trimming took 3 bases from V and 6 from J, leaving 12 bases between them. The CDR3 is made up of 13 amino acids. The CDR3 DNA reads as TGTGCCAGCAGCTCCCAGGGTATCGCTGAAGCTTTCTTT. It yields the protein CASSSQGIAEAFF.

The chain employs TRBV6-6 and TRBJ1-1; unclear D gene. CDR3 length: 14 residues. The germline V gene encodes CDR1 MNHNY and CDR2 SVGAGI (reference sequence). Trimming removed 5 bases from V and 0 bases from J, with 10 bases in between. CDR3 bases: TGTGCCAGCAGTCCTCTGGAGATGAACACTGAAGCTTTCTTT. Protein sequence: CASSPLEMNTEAFF.

There are a few counts of this clonotype. This chain joins TRBV24-1 and TRBJ1-1; D gene uncertain. The CDR3 has 15 residues. Germline lookup yields CDR1 KGHDR and CDR2 SFDVKD. The germline V and J ends were trimmed by 6 bases and 0 bases, with 13 bases remaining between them. The DNA for the CDR3 is TGTGCCACCAGTCAGCCACTAACAGTGAACACTGAAGCTTTCTTT. The encoded protein is CATSQPLTVNTEAFF.

The V call is TRBV10-1, the J call TRBJ2-1, with D hard to call. The CDR3 runs 13 residues. The V and J ends lost 8 bases and 5 bases respectively, with 13 bases between them. Germline V gene lookup returns CDR1 WNHNN and CDR2 SYGVQD (reference sequence). The CDR3 DNA is TGCGCCAGCGGATCCGGGTTTGACAATGAGCAGTTCTTC. Translating gives CASGSGFDNEQFF.

The chain joins TRBV6-5 to TRBJ2-1; 11 nucleotides line up with TRBD2. Germline V gene lookup returns CDR1 MNHEY and CDR2 SVGAGI. The CDR3 extends over 17 amino acids. V trimming: 5 bases; J trimming: 4 bases; junction bases outside the gene matches: 10. The CDR3 region has the DNA TGTGCCAGCAGTCCCCTTAGCGGGGGGGCTAAGTACAATGAGCAGTTCTTC. Its protein product is CASSPLSGGAKYNEQFF.

V usage is TRBV6-4 and J usage is TRBJ2-2; D remains unclear. This CDR3 is 14 amino acids long. The germline V and J ends were trimmed by 3 bases and 6 bases, with 11 bases remaining between them. From germline, CDR1 is MRHNA and CDR2 SNTAGT. The CDR3 spells CASSEATMSGELFF. DNA of the CDR3: TGTGCCAGCAGTGAGGCGACGATGTCCGGGGAGCTGTTTTTT.

This clonotype was counted many times. The chain is built from TRBV7-9 and TRBJ2-3; 10 nucleotides align to TRBD2. Germline V gene lookup returns CDR1 SEHNR and CDR2 FQNEAQ (reference sequence). CDR3 size: 15 residues. V was clipped by 2 bases and J by 5 bases; unmatched bases: 4. The CDR3 region has the DNA TGTGCCAGCAGCTTACTACTAGCGGGAAAAGATACGCAGTATTTT. Protein sequence: CASSLLLAGKDTQYF.

Notes on this clonotype: A much larger clone differs from this one at a single base, so this may be a read error. This sequence joins TRBV29-1 and TRBJ2-7; 12 bases align to TRBD1. Germline V gene sequence: CDR1 SQVTM, CDR2 ANQGSEA. The CDR3 has 16 residues. The CDR3 DNA reads as TGCAGCGTTGGGCTAACGGGACAGGGGGCGCAGAACGAGCGGTACTTC. Amino acids: CSVGLTGQGAQNERYF.

This clonotype was observed at least ten times. The genes are TRBV10-3 and TRBJ2-7; TRBD1 matches 10 bases. V shed 7 bases and J 3 bases; nucleotides not matched to a gene: 6. Germline V gives CDR1 ENHRY, CDR2 SYGVKD. This CDR3 comprises 14 residues. This CDR3 reads CAIKTGDRGYEQYF. DNA for the CDR3: TGTGCCATCAAAACGGGGGACAGGGGCTACGAGCAGTACTTC.

On this clonotype itself: Being one base from a much bigger clone, this may be a read error. This chain uses TRBV2 with TRBJ2-7, with 9 bases aligning to TRBD1. V was clipped by 11 bases and J by 0 bases; unmatched bases: 14. Germline CDR1 SNHLY, CDR2 FYNNEI. The CDR3 contains 16 residues. Here the CDR3 reads CAASAPGTGLSYEQYF. The CDR3 DNA reads TGTGCCGCCTCTGCCCCGGGGACAGGGCTCTCCTACGAGCAGTACTTC.

This clonotype appeared a few times. The V call is TRBV19, the J call TRBJ2-5; TRBD2 matches at 7 bases. Germline CDR1 LNHDA, CDR2 SQIVND (reference sequence). Germline trimming cut 3 bases from V and 4 bases from J; bases unmatched to any gene: 8. The CDR3 runs to 15 residues. This CDR3 is CASSIMGGPGETQYF. DNA of the CDR3: TGTGCCAGTAGTATCATGGGAGGGCCGGGAGAGACCCAGTACTTC.

On this clonotype: Compared with germline, one end of the junction differs, possibly owing to a read error. The chain is built from TRBV4-3 and TRBJ1-6, with a weak D call TRBD1 (6 bases). CDR1 is LGHNA, CDR2 YSLEER, per germline. The CDR3 consists of 18 residues. CDR3 DNA sequence: TGCGCCAGCAGCCAAGATGGTGGGGGCCGCTCCTATAAATCACCCCTCCACTTT. Translated: CASSQDGGGRSYKSPLHF.

This chain connects TRBV6-1 to TRBJ1-2; D is perhaps TRBD1 (5 bases). Germline CDR1 and CDR2: MNHNS and SASEGT. The CDR3 is 19 amino acids. Trimming shortened V by 2 bases and J by 1 base, and 23 bases separated the two germline ends. CDR3 loop: CASSEQGWQGELVNYGYTF. CDR3 nucleotides: TGTGCCAGCAGTGAACAAGGTTGGCAGGGCGAACTAGTTAACTATGGCTACACCTTC.

This sequence joins TRBV29-1 and TRBJ2-1; no clear D gene. The V end lost 7 bases, the J end lost 7 bases, and 17 bases lay between the germline ends. This CDR3 spans 13 amino acids. Germline V gene sequence: CDR1 SQVTM, CDR2 ANQGSEA. CDR3 nucleotide sequence: TGCAGCGGTGATCTGACTGGGTGGAATGAGCAGTTCTTC. Amino acid sequence: CSGDLTGWNEQFF.

This clonotype was recorded at least ten times. The chain has TRBV4-3 and TRBJ2-7; maybe TRBD2 (5 bases). CDR1 is LGHNA, CDR2 YSLEER, per germline. V lost 0 bases and J 4 bases, leaving 7 bases between the germline ends. The CDR3 spans 13 residues. CDR3 in amino acids: CASSQEAGYEQYF. Here the CDR3 DNA reads TGCGCCAGCAGCCAAGAGGCGGGTTACGAGCAGTACTTC.

This clonotype appeared many times. This chain joins TRBV12-3 or TRBV12-4 and TRBJ1-1; TRBD1 is a possible D gene (6 bases). The CDR3 runs to 14 residues. Trimming left V 2 bases short and J 4 bases short, with 11 bases between. CDR3 DNA sequence: TGTGCCAGCAGTTTATGGGGAGGGGGCACTGAAGCTTTCTTT. This gives the protein CASSLWGGGTEAFF.

Of note for this clonotype: Relative to the germline gene, one junction end is altered; a read error may explain this. This chain connects TRBV20-1 to TRBJ2-7, with D perhaps TRBD1 (5 bases). Germline V lookup: CDR1 DFQATT, CDR2 SNEGSKA (reference sequence). The CDR3 runs 14 residues. The chain's CDR3 is CSARGSGHHYEQNF. CDR3 bases: TGCAGTGCTAGAGGTTCAGGGCACCACTACGAGCAGAACTTC.

This clonotype was seen ten or more times. The V call is TRBV28, the J call TRBJ2-7, with D possibly being TRBD1 or TRBD2 (6 bases each). Looked up from germline, CDR1 is MDHEN and CDR2 is SYDVKM. The CDR3 runs to 15 residues. V was trimmed by 1 base and J by 3 bases, leaving 13 bases between them. Here the CDR3 reads CASSLYLGGGYEQYF. The CDR3 DNA reads as TGTGCCAGCAGTTTATATCTCGGGGGCGGCTACGAGCAGTACTTC.

This clonotype was recorded at least ten times. V is TRBV4-1 and J is TRBJ2-5; weak D call: TRBD2 (6 bases). Germline lookup yields CDR1 MGHRA and CDR2 YSYEKL. Trimming pared 0 bases from V and 5 bases from J, leaving 10 bases between. This CDR3 contains 14 residues. The CDR3 is CASSQDRGVETQYF. Here the CDR3 DNA reads TGCGCCAGCAGCCAAGATCGCGGGGTCGAGACCCAGTACTTC.

This clonotype was detected many times. The chain couples TRBV2 to TRBJ1-5; a weak D match, TRBD1 (5 bases). The V gene's germline CDR1 is SNHLY and CDR2 FYNNEI. The germline V and J ends were trimmed by 7 bases and 3 bases, with 10 bases remaining between them. This CDR3 region has 13 residues. The CDR3 DNA follows: TGTGCCAGCACCTGGACACCCAATCAGCCCCAGCATTTT. Translation gives CASTWTPNQPQHF. The variable domain in full, completed from reference TRBV2 and TRBJ1-5, reads EPEVTQTPSHQVTQMGQEVILRCVPISNHLYFYWYRQILGQKVEFLVSFYNNEISEKSEIFDDQFSVERPDGSNFTLKIRSTKLEDSAMYFCASTWTPNQPQHFGDGTRLSIL.

Ten or more counts support this clonotype. The chain recombines TRBV27 with TRBJ2-7; 11 positions agree with TRBD2. Germline-derived CDR1 and CDR2 are MNHEY and SMNVEV (reference sequence). This CDR3 has 16 amino acids. With 5 bases clipped from V and 6 bases from J, the junction kept 12 bases outside the gene matches. The CDR3 nucleotides read TGTGCCAGCAGTCCGACACCTAGCGGGAGGCCCCTCGAGCAGTACTTC. Translating gives CASSPTPSGRPLEQYF.

The sample holds one count of this clonotype. This sequence may be a read error, since a much larger clone differs from it by one base. The chain carries TRBV7-9 and TRBJ1-2, with D possibly TRBD1 on 6 matching bases. V shed 3 bases and J shed 6 bases, with 11 bases lying between them. Germline CDR1 is SEHNR and CDR2 is FQNEAQ (reference sequence). The CDR3 is 13 amino acids. CDR3 residues: CASSFTRGDGYTF. The CDR3 bases are TGTGCCAGCAGCTTTACCAGGGGAGATGGCTACACCTTC.

With respect to this clonotype: This clone may be a read error of a much larger clone one base away. The J gene is TRBJ2-2, the V gene TRBV9, with D perhaps TRBD2 (5 bases). CDR3 size: 13 residues. Per the germline V gene, CDR1 is SGDLS and CDR2 is YYNGEE. The CDR3 loop is CASSVDNTGELIF. For the CDR3, the DNA is TGTGCCAGCAGCGTAGACAACACCGGGGAGCTGATTTTT.

Points on this clonotype: A much larger clone sits a single nucleotide away, making a read error possible. This chain links TRBV7-9 with TRBJ2-2; tentatively, D is TRBD2 (5 bases). The CDR3 length is 15 residues. CDR1 and CDR2 from the germline V gene are SEHNR and FQNEAQ (reference sequence). The CDR3 sequence is CASSLTGVDTGELSF. CDR3 nucleotides: TGTGCCAGCAGCTTAACTGGAGTTGACACCGGGGAGCTGTCTTTT.

This clonotype was recorded many times. The chain links TRBV7-8 to TRBJ2-7; maybe TRBD1 (6 bases). The CDR3 spans 12 residues. Trimming shortened V by 4 bases and J by 5 bases, and 9 bases separated the two germline ends. Germline-derived CDR1 and CDR2 are SGHVS and FQNEAQ. The CDR3 coding sequence is TGTGCCAGCAGCTCCCGGGACAACGAGCAGTACTTC. It yields the protein CASSSRDNEQYF.